Below, 22 T cell receptor beta chains from the same sample are listed, as sequenced in a study of graft-versus-host responses after intestinal transplantation. Data came from immunoSEQ multiplex PCR; TCRdb stores just in-frame clones and leaves some out. In the table there are approximately 93,000 clones, roughly 92% of which are singletons. The antigens these receptors bind are not known. The sample in question was unstimulated CD8+ T cells sorted from spleen or lymph node cells, obtained before transplant. The receptors here all came from a human donor who was the organ donor for an intestinal transplant.

As concerns this clone: Mismatch with germline at one junction end may stem from a read error. This chain links TRBV7-6 with TRBJ1-1; TRBD1 agrees at 9 bases. Germline values: CDR1 SGHVS, CDR2 FNYEAQ. The CDR3 contains 11 residues. The CDR3 sequence: CASSLGRDRVF. CDR3 in DNA: TGTGCCAGCAGCTTAGGTAGGGACAGGGTCTTT.

The chain uses TRBV19 and TRBJ2-1; D may be TRBD2 (6 bases). The germline V gene has CDR1 LNHDA and CDR2 SQIVND (reference sequence). Trimming took off 3 bases at V and 8 bases at J, with 14 bases between the two ends. This CDR3 contains 14 residues. The CDR3 DNA reads as TGTGCCAGTAGTATTTACTTCGGGAGCGATGAGCAGTTCTTC. Protein: CASSIYFGSDEQFF.

The V and J genes are TRBV7-9 and TRBJ1-3; D is possibly TRBD1 (6 bases). CDR1 is SEHNR, CDR2 FQNEAQ, per germline (reference sequence). V dropped 6 bases and J dropped 2 bases, with 17 bases sitting between them. CDR3 size: 16 residues. The chain's CDR3 is CASSLTQRDTGNTIYF. CDR3 nucleotide sequence: TGTGCCAGCAGTCTCACCCAAAGGGACACTGGAAACACCATATATTTT.

The chain combines TRBV28 with TRBJ2-7; D is ambiguous. Between the trimmed V and J ends, which lost 3 bases and 3 bases, there was a span of 12 bases. Germline CDR1 reads MDHEN; CDR2 reads SYDVKM. The CDR3 is made up of 14 amino acids. CDR3: CASSFAVSFYEQYF. The CDR3 DNA follows: TGTGCCAGCAGTTTCGCGGTATCTTTCTACGAGCAGTACTTC. Complete variable domain (other parts from reference TRBV28 and TRBJ2-7): DVKVTQSSRYLVKRTGEKVFLECVQDMDHENMFWYRQDPGLGLRLIYFSYDVKMKEKGDIPEGYSVSREKKERFSLILESASTNQTSMYLCASSFAVSFYEQYFGPGTRLTVT.

Points on this clone: This same CDR3 is encoded by further DNA sequences in the sample. The chain carries TRBV30 and TRBJ1-2; 7 bases are shared with TRBD1. The CDR3 loop spans 13 amino acids. The J segment lost 3 bases and the V segment lost 2 bases, leaving 3 bases of the junction unmatched. Germline values: CDR1 GTSNPN, CDR2 SVGIG (reference sequence). The CDR3 region has the DNA TGTGCCTGGAGTCTAACAGGGGACTATGGCTACACCTTC. Translating it yields CAWSLTGDYGYTF.

This clone was seen only once. The gene calls are TRBV5-4 and TRBJ2-5, with 10 bases matching TRBD1. Losses at the gene ends were 4 bases for V and 5 bases for J; bases not matched to a gene: 5. CDR1 SGHNT and CDR2 YYREEE come from the germline V gene (reference sequence). The CDR3 runs to 14 residues. CDR3 loop: CASSPGQGSETQYF. The CDR3, as DNA: TGTGCCAGCAGCCCGGGACAGGGGAGTGAGACCCAGTACTTC. Filled out from reference TRBV5-4 and TRBJ2-5, the complete variable domain reads ETGVTQSPTHLIKTRGQQVTLRCSSQSGHNTVSWYQQALGQGPQFIFQYYREEENGRGNFPPRFSGLQFPNYSSELNVNALELDDSALYLCASSPGQGSETQYFGPGTRLLVL.

V gene TRBV19 combines with J gene TRBJ2-4; 11 nucleotides align to TRBD1. The CDR3 runs 13 residues. Trimming at V came to 5 bases and at J to 7 bases, leaving 1 base not matched to a gene. From germline, CDR1 is LNHDA and CDR2 SQIVND (reference sequence). The CDR3 protein is CASSRTGGNIQYF. The CDR3 DNA reads TGTGCCAGTAGTCGGACAGGGGGCAACATTCAGTACTTC.

A few counts support this clone. The rearrangement links TRBV6-1 to TRBJ2-7; the match to TRBD1 covers 8 bases. The CDR3 length is 14 residues. V was pared by 6 bases and J by 3 bases, with 7 bases of the junction left unmatched. CDR1 and CDR2 from the germline V gene are MNHNS and SASEGT. CDR3 amino acids: CASSDGDRIYEQYF. CDR3 sequence (DNA): TGTGCCAGCAGCGACGGGGACAGGATCTACGAGCAGTACTTC.

V usage is TRBV30 and J usage is TRBJ2-1, with 8 bases lining up with TRBD1. V shed 5 bases and J 3 bases; nucleotides not matched to a gene: 9. The CDR3 runs 15 residues. CDR1 is GTSNPN and CDR2 is SVGIG in the germline V gene (reference sequence). CDR3 nucleotide sequence: TGTGCCTGGGACTGGACAGGGTCAAACTACAATGAGCAGTTCTTC. It specifies CAWDWTGSNYNEQFF.

V is TRBV9 and J is TRBJ2-1; 7 nucleotides match TRBD2. The CDR3 extends over 16 amino acids. Germline CDR1 reads SGDLS; CDR2 reads YYNGEE. The trim removed 0 bases at V and 4 bases at J, leaving 7 bases unmatched. The CDR3: CASSVEGAGLYNEQFF. The CDR3 DNA reads TGTGCCAGCAGCGTAGAGGGAGCGGGGCTTTACAATGAGCAGTTCTTC.

This clone was counted a few times. The J gene is TRBJ2-2, the V gene TRBV30; D not certain. The V and J ends lost 1 base and 6 bases respectively, with 12 bases between them. Germline V gene data show CDR1 as GTSNPN and CDR2 as SVGIG (reference sequence). The CDR3 is 14 residues long. The CDR3 sequence: CAWSASLVSGELFF. The CDR3 DNA is TGTGCCTGGAGTGCAAGCTTAGTCTCCGGGGAGCTGTTTTTT.

The chain is built from TRBV7-7 and TRBJ2-7; D is perhaps TRBD2 (6 bases). Germline-derived CDR1 and CDR2 are SSHAT and FNYEAQ (reference sequence). This CDR3 comprises 17 residues. Trimming pared 3 bases from V and 2 bases from J, leaving 20 bases between. In nucleotides, the CDR3 is TGTGCCAGCAGCTTGTCCTCAGTACTAGCTTGTACCTACGAGCAGTACTTC. Translating gives CASSLSSVLACTYEQYF.

The chain joins TRBV4-1 to TRBJ2-5; perhaps TRBD1 as D (6 bases). Germline loops: CDR1 MGHRA, CDR2 YSYEKL. This CDR3 comprises 14 residues. The V gene lost 1 base and the J gene lost 5 bases, with 11 bases spanning the gap. Here the CDR3 reads CASSQVSGVETQYF. Here the CDR3 DNA reads TGCGCCAGCAGCCAAGTCTCAGGGGTCGAGACCCAGTACTTC.

This clone was detected once. This chain links TRBV5-6 with TRBJ2-7; 12 bases line up with TRBD1. CDR3 length equals 15 residues. CDR1 SGHDT and CDR2 YYEEEE come from the germline V gene. Trimming cost V 4 bases and J 4 bases; bases outside gene matches: 6. This chain's CDR3 is CASSAGQGAGYEQYF. Here the CDR3 DNA reads TGTGCCAGCAGCGCGGGACAGGGGGCTGGGTACGAGCAGTACTTC.

The J gene is TRBJ1-6, the V gene TRBV30; TRBD1 matches at 9 bases. The V gene end was trimmed by 1 base and the J gene end by 9 bases; junction bases not matched to a gene: 7. The V gene's germline CDR1 is GTSNPN and CDR2 SVGIG (reference sequence). CDR3 size: 15 residues. The CDR3 DNA reads as TGTGCCTGGAGTGCCCCGGGACAGGGAGTTTCACCCCTCCACTTT. Protein product: CAWSAPGQGVSPLHF.

The V gene is TRBV5-6, the J gene TRBJ1-4, with a tentative D call TRBD1 (5 bases). The CDR3 runs 16 residues. V was cut by 0 bases and J by 8 bases, with 17 bases left in between. CDR1 is SGHDT and CDR2 is YYEEEE in the germline V gene. CDR3 DNA sequence: TGTGCCAGCAGCTTGGAGGGGCCGGGGGATTGGGAAAAACTGTTTTTT. This encodes CASSLEGPGDWEKLFF.

The chain employs TRBV25-1 and TRBJ2-3; the D is unclear. V lost 2 bases to trimming and J lost 5 bases, with 5 bases between them. Per the germline V gene, CDR1 is MGHDK and CDR2 is SYGVNS. The CDR3 is made up of 12 amino acids. The CDR3 spells CASSEPGDTQYF. The DNA for the CDR3 is TGTGCCAGCAGTGAACCGGGAGATACGCAGTATTTT.

The V and J genes are TRBV12-2 and TRBJ2-1; the tabulated D call, TRBD2, remains unverified against the DNA. TRBV12-2 is tagged as a pseudogene. The CDR3 extends over 15 amino acids. The CDR3 DNA is TGTGCAAGTCGCACGCGGGGAATTAGCTACAATGAGCAGTTCTTC. It codes for CASRTRGISYNEQFF.

This chain uses TRBV27 with TRBJ2-3; possible D gene TRBD1, 5 bases. V gave up 1 base and J gave up 4 bases, with 12 bases separating them. CDR1 and CDR2 (germline): MNHEY, SMNVEV (reference sequence). The CDR3 is 15 amino acids. The chain's CDR3 is CASSLFWQGADTQYF. In DNA, the CDR3 is TGTGCCAGCAGTTTATTTTGGCAGGGCGCAGATACGCAGTATTTT.

The chain couples TRBV6-1 to TRBJ2-7, with D unclear. Trimming removed 5 bases at V and 0 bases at J, with 5 bases between. The CDR3 spans 12 residues. Germline CDR1 is MNHNS and CDR2 is SASEGT. CDR3 sequence (DNA): TGTGCCAGCAGTCGCGGCTCCTACGAGCAGTACTTC. This encodes CASSRGSYEQYF.

CDR3 DNA: TGTGCCAGCAGCTTAGAGCCCACCTCGGACTACCTACCAGATACGCAGTATTTT. As protein: CASSLEPTSDYLPDTQYF. V gene TRBV11-3 combines with J gene TRBJ2-3; D may be TRBD2 (6 bases). Germline V CDR1 and CDR2: SGHNT, YENEEA. There are 18 residues in the CDR3. V was cut by 0 bases and J by 4 bases, with 20 bases left in between.

A word on this clone: Germline is not matched at one junction end, which may reflect a read error. Within the sample, other DNA sequences also encode this same CDR3. The chain employs TRBV14 and TRBJ2-7; TRBD2 matches at 12 bases. Germline V gene sequence: CDR1 SGHDN, CDR2 FVKESK. The CDR3 loop spans 15 amino acids. CDR3 DNA sequence: TGCGCCAGCAGCGACCTAGCGGGAGGGCTCTACGAGCAGTACTTC. Protein sequence: CASSDLAGGLYEQYF.